Presented here are 28 T cell receptor beta chains from one specimen sequenced in a study of blood T cell repertoires in COVID-19. Only in-frame clones appear in the TCRdb table, and some are missing; sequencing was by immunoSEQ multiplex PCR. The data contain 96,000 or so clones, roughly 80% of them singletons. Sequencing was done on a sample of peripheral blood. All receptors come from a man older than 75 with COVID-19, enrolled during active disease.

The chain joins TRBV5-1 to TRBJ2-1, with D tentatively TRBD1 (6 bases). V lost 0 bases to trimming and J lost 2 bases, with 9 bases between them. CDR3 length: 15 amino acids. Germline V CDR1 and CDR2: SGHRS, YFSETQ. CDR3 coding DNA: TGCGCCAGCAGCTTGGAACAGGGAACCTACAATGAGCAGTTCTTC. Its translation is CASSLEQGTYNEQFF.

This chain connects TRBV20-1 to TRBJ1-2; a possible D gene is TRBD1 (6 bases). The CDR3 is 12 amino acids. V lost 3 bases and J lost 5, with 10 bases in between. Germline values: CDR1 DFQATT, CDR2 SNEGSKA (reference sequence). Here the CDR3 DNA reads TGCAGTGCTAGTCTCAGGGGATATGGCTACACCTTC. Translating it yields CSASLRGYGYTF.

The rearrangement joins TRBV30 to TRBJ1-4; 9 bases agree with TRBD1. Germline V gene data show CDR1 as GTSNPN and CDR2 as SVGIG (reference sequence). J lost 8 bases, V lost 7 bases, and 5 bases had no gene match. This CDR3 is built from 12 residues. The CDR3 nucleotides are TGTGCCTACCCGGGACAGGGAGAAAAACTGTTTTTT. Translation: CAYPGQGEKLFF. Together with reference TRBV30 and TRBJ1-4, the CDR3 gives the full variable domain: SQTIHQWPATLVQPVGSPLSLECTVEGTSNPNLYWYRQAAGRGLQLLFYSVGIGQISSEVPQNLSASRPQDRQFILSSKKLLLSDSGFYLCAYPGQGEKLFFGSGTQLSVL.

The chain joins TRBV6-4 to TRBJ2-3; 10 bases are shared with TRBD2. The CDR3 totals 15 residues. V trimming: 6 bases; J trimming: 4 bases; junction bases outside the gene matches: 7. Germline-derived CDR1 and CDR2 are MRHNA and SNTAGT. CDR3 nucleotides: TGTGCCAGCAGCCAGCGGGGGGGCAGGGCAGATACGCAGTATTTT. It is translated as CASSQRGGRADTQYF.

The gene calls are TRBV7-8 and TRBJ2-1, with 8 bases identical to TRBD1. The germline gives CDR1 SGHVS, CDR2 FQNEAQ. Trimming took 5 bases from V and 6 from J; bases not matched to a gene: 6. The CDR3 is made up of 14 amino acids. CDR3 loop: CASSRGTGVNEQFF. Written as DNA, the CDR3 is TGTGCCAGCAGCCGGGGGACAGGAGTCAATGAGCAGTTCTTC. The variable domain in full, with the rest retrieved from reference TRBV7-8 and TRBJ2-1, is GAGVSQSPRYKVAKRGQDVALRCDPISGHVSLFWYQQALGQGPEFLTYFQNEAQLDKSGLPSDRFFAERPEGSVSTLKIQRTQQEDSAVYLCASSRGTGVNEQFFGPGTRLTVL.

This chain links TRBV6-5 with TRBJ2-7; the D is unclear. Trimming took off 6 bases at V and 1 base at J, with 7 bases between the two ends. CDR1 is MNHEY, CDR2 SVGAGI, per germline. The CDR3 length is 12 residues. The CDR3 sequence is CASSSRSYEQYF. Here the CDR3 DNA reads TGTGCCAGCAGCTCTCGGTCCTACGAGCAGTACTTC.

The chain joins TRBV7-9 to TRBJ2-1, with TRBD1 identical over 9 bases. The J segment lost 4 bases and the V segment lost 3 bases, leaving 1 base of the junction unmatched. The CDR3 spans 14 residues. Germline loops: CDR1 SEHNR, CDR2 FQNEAQ (reference sequence). CDR3 loop: CASSLTGGYNEQFF. The CDR3 nucleotides read TGTGCCAGCAGCTTGACAGGGGGTTACAATGAGCAGTTCTTC.

V usage is TRBV14 and J usage is TRBJ2-7; 10 positions match TRBD2. CDR1 is SGHDN, CDR2 FVKESK, per germline. V dropped 7 bases and J dropped 7; count of bases not matched to a gene: 10. The CDR3 has 14 amino acids. This chain's CDR3 is CASNSGLATGEQYF. The CDR3 DNA follows: TGTGCCAGCAACTCGGGACTAGCGACAGGAGAGCAGTACTTC. Full variable domain (rest looked up from reference TRBV14 and TRBJ2-7): EAGVTQFPSHSVIEKGQTVTLRCDPISGHDNLYWYRRVMGKEIKFLLHFVKESKQDESGMPNNRFLAERTGGTYSTLKVQPAELEDSGVYFCASNSGLATGEQYFGPGTRLTVT.

V is TRBV6-5 and J is TRBJ2-1, with 14 bases fitting TRBD2. After removal of 7 bases from V and 7 bases from J, the junction contained 6 bases not matched to a gene. CDR1 and CDR2 (germline): MNHEY, SVGAGI. CDR3 length equals 15 residues. As DNA, the CDR3 is TGTGCCAGCAACCTGGGGACTAGCGGGAGTAATGAGCAGTTCTTC. The encoded protein is CASNLGTSGSNEQFF.

This chain uses TRBV3-1 (or the pseudogene TRBV3-2) with TRBJ2-7, with TRBD2 identical over 9 bases. The germline V gene has CDR1 LGHDT and CDR2 YNNKEL (reference sequence). This CDR3 contains 15 residues. J was trimmed by 4 bases and V by 4 bases; bases with no gene match: 8. In nucleotides, the CDR3 is TGTGCCAGCAGCCCCCGGCTAGCGGGGATGTACGAGCAGTACTTC. It is translated as CASSPRLAGMYEQYF.

The chain carries TRBV7-3 and TRBJ1-2; D remains unclear. CDR1 and CDR2 (germline): SGHTA, FQGTGA. Deletions cut 4 bases from V and 4 bases from J, with 16 bases between. This CDR3 spans 15 amino acids. The CDR3 coding sequence is TGTGCCAGCAGCTCCCCCGTGGCGGGTGCCTATGGCTACACCTTC. Translated: CASSSPVAGAYGYTF.

This clone showed up just a few times. The chain carries TRBV18 and TRBJ2-6, with 8 positions matching TRBD1. The CDR3 spans 19 residues. With 3 bases clipped from V and 2 bases from J, the junction kept 12 bases outside the gene matches. Germline V gene sequence: CDR1 KGHSH, CDR2 LQKENI. The CDR3 loop reads CASSPEPGQEMTGANVLTF. The CDR3 DNA is TGTGCCAGCTCACCCGAACCGGGACAGGAGATGACTGGGGCCAACGTCCTGACTTTC.

The count of this clone is one. The DNA of the CDR3 is TGTGCCAGTAGTCAACTAGCGGGAAGCCTCTACGAGCAGTACTTC. Its protein is CASSQLAGSLYEQYF. The V gene is TRBV19, the J gene TRBJ2-7, with TRBD2 identical over 10 bases. Looked up from germline, CDR1 is LNHDA and CDR2 is SQIVND (reference sequence). Germline trimming cut 5 bases from V and 3 bases from J; bases unmatched to any gene: 7. The length of the CDR3 is 15 residues.

The rearrangement links TRBV11-2 to TRBJ2-2, with a tentative D call TRBD1 (5 bases). The CDR3 sequence is 16 residues long. Germline values: CDR1 SGHAT, CDR2 FQNNGV. Trimming cost V 5 bases and J 3 bases, with 16 bases left between them. CDR3 in amino acids: CASSPRALMHTGELFF. CDR3 nucleotide sequence: TGTGCCAGCAGCCCCAGGGCCCTCATGCACACCGGGGAGCTGTTTTTT.

The V and J genes are TRBV27 and TRBJ1-6; 8 nucleotides match TRBD1. CDR1 is MNHEY, CDR2 SMNVEV, per germline (reference sequence). Germline trimming cut 2 bases from V and 2 bases from J; bases unmatched to any gene: 8. CDR3 length: 18 residues. The CDR3 reads CASSLEPWTGPYNSPLHF. CDR3 nucleotide sequence: TGTGCCAGCAGTTTAGAACCGTGGACAGGGCCCTATAATTCACCCCTCCACTTT.

This rearrangement joins TRBV13 to TRBJ2-3, with 9 positions matching TRBD1. With 5 bases clipped from V and 4 bases from J, the junction kept 7 bases outside the gene matches. CDR3 length: 15 residues. Germline V CDR1 and CDR2: PRHDT, FYEKMQ (reference sequence). The CDR3 here is CASSAGQGYADTQYF. CDR3 DNA sequence: TGTGCCAGCAGCGCAGGACAGGGGTATGCAGATACGCAGTATTTT.

The chain employs TRBV10-3 and TRBJ1-2; D remains ambiguous. Trimming removed 7 bases at V and 0 bases at J, with 9 bases between. CDR1 and CDR2 (germline): ENHRY, SYGVKD. The CDR3 is 13 residues long. The CDR3 DNA reads TGTGCCATCACCGGCGGTGCTAACTATGGCTACACCTTC. This translates into CAITGGANYGYTF.

The CDR3 nucleotides read TGTGCCAGCAGTGGTCTGGGACTAGCGGGAGGTCATGAGCAGTTCTTC. This sequence encodes CASSGLGLAGGHEQFF. This sequence joins TRBV2 and TRBJ2-1; 15 positions match TRBD2. The CDR3 is 16 amino acids. Germline values: CDR1 SNHLY, CDR2 FYNNEI. Trimming at V came to 4 bases and at J to 8 bases, leaving 6 bases not matched to a gene.

V gene TRBV6-4 combines with J gene TRBJ2-3; tentatively, D is TRBD2 (5 bases). Germline CDR1 MRHNA, CDR2 SNTAGT. The CDR3 contains 14 residues. V was cut by 2 bases and J by 0 bases, with 6 bases left in between. The CDR3 nucleotides read TGTGCCAGCAGTGACCGAGGGAGCACAGATACGCAGTATTTT. Its protein product is CASSDRGSTDTQYF.

V gene TRBV29-1 combines with J gene TRBJ2-7; the match to TRBD2 covers 12 bases. The CDR3 is 14 residues long. The V gene's germline CDR1 is SQVTM and CDR2 ANQGSEA. Trimming cost V 5 bases and J 2 bases; bases outside gene matches: 4. The CDR3 sequence is CSVRLAGVPYEQYF. In DNA, the CDR3 is TGCAGCGTTAGACTAGCGGGAGTCCCCTACGAGCAGTACTTC.

This clone was found once. This chain links TRBV6-5 with TRBJ2-1; D is ambiguous. The CDR3 length is 11 residues. The germline V gene has CDR1 MNHEY and CDR2 SVGAGI. The V end was cut by 3 bases, the J end by 7 bases, with 4 bases between. CDR3 in DNA: TGTGCCAGCAGTTATTTAAATGAGCAGTTCTTC. Translated: CASSYLNEQFF.

This clone was seen only a few times. V gene TRBV27 combines with J gene TRBJ1-2; perhaps TRBD1 as D (6 bases). Germline V gene lookup returns CDR1 MNHEY and CDR2 SMNVEV (reference sequence). The CDR3 sequence is 20 residues long. Trimming took 6 bases from V and 4 from J, leaving 33 bases between them. CDR3 sequence: CASRPSWDNIGPGSSYGYTF. The CDR3, as DNA: TGTGCCAGCAGACCCTCGTGGGACAACATAGGACCTGGGAGCTCCTATGGCTACACCTTC.

The chain has TRBV12-3 or TRBV12-4 and TRBJ1-1; maybe TRBD1 (5 bases). V was pared by 6 bases and J by 11 bases, with 16 bases between. The length of the CDR3 is 12 residues. CDR3 amino acids: CASSQKQARAFF. The CDR3 bases are TGTGCCAGCAGCCAAAAACAGGCACGGGCTTTCTTT.

The chain recombines TRBV12-5 with TRBJ1-2; no firm D call. Trimming shortened V by 4 bases and J by 2 bases, and 5 bases separated the two germline ends. CDR1 and CDR2 (germline): LGHNT, FRNRAP. The CDR3 length is 12 residues. Here the CDR3 DNA reads TGTGCTAGTGGTTACTCAAACTATGGCTACACCTTC. Its protein product is CASGYSNYGYTF.

The CDR3 DNA reads as TGTGCCTGGGCCACAGGGGGAAGGGCTTACTCTGGAAACACCATATATTTT. Protein sequence: CAWATGGRAYSGNTIYF. The chain combines TRBV30 with TRBJ1-3, with 8 bases lining up with TRBD1. Germline V gives CDR1 GTSNPN, CDR2 SVGIG (reference sequence). This CDR3 has 17 amino acids. Trimming cost V 5 bases and J 0 bases; bases outside gene matches: 12.

The V gene is TRBV29-1, the J gene TRBJ1-2, with 12 bases identical to TRBD1. The CDR3 covers 12 residues. CDR1 and CDR2 (germline): SQVTM, ANQGSEA. V shed 4 bases and J 8 bases; nucleotides not matched to a gene: 2. Here the CDR3 reads CSVGDRGQGYTF. The CDR3 DNA sequence: TGCAGCGTTGGGGACAGGGGGCAAGGCTACACCTTC. Combining the CDR3 with reference TRBV29-1 and TRBJ1-2 gives the whole variable domain SAVISQKPSRDICQRGTSLTIQCQVDSQVTMMFWYRQQPGQSLTLIATANQGSEATYESGFVIDKFPISRPNLTFSTLTVSNMSPEDSSIYLCSVGDRGQGYTFGSGTRLTVV.

This clone was recorded only once. V is TRBV6-2 or TRBV6-3 and J is TRBJ2-1, with D maybe TRBD2 (5 bases). V lost 5 bases to trimming and J lost 12 bases, with 17 bases between them. The CDR3 runs 13 residues. CDR1 and CDR2 (germline): MNHEY, SVGEGT. DNA for the CDR3: TGTGCCAGCAGTAACCTAGCAAGTGGCGTGCAGTTCTTC. The encoded protein is CASSNLASGVQFF.

This clone has a single count. The chain links TRBV30 to TRBJ2-4; D is unresolved. The CDR3 has 16 amino acids. Trimming stripped 3 bases from V and 9 bases from J, with 24 bases between. Germline V gene data show CDR1 as GTSNPN and CDR2 as SVGIG (reference sequence). CDR3 sequence reads: CAWSPNELQASSIQYF. CDR3 sequence (DNA): TGTGCCTGGAGCCCAAACGAACTCCAGGCAAGTTCCATTCAGTACTTC.